This T cell receptor (beta chain) is drawn from a study of vaccination and CD4 T cells after COVID-19. Study-wide results and caveats: The median count of SARS-CoV-2-reactive clonotypes rose from roughly 21 to 40, not significantly.

On this clonotype: Antigen: not known.

Oncomine TCR Beta short-read sequencing was applied to DNA from cultured CD4+ T cells. In this case, cultured CD4+ T cells provided the extracted genomic DNA. TCRdb ran MiXCR on the PCR reads and lists one entry per CDR3 protein. The sample lists approximately 19,000 distinct CDR3 sequences; less than 60% were seen once. With 0 bases removed from V and 7 bases from J, the gap between germline ends came to 10 bases. The CDR3 has 13 amino acids. Germline V gene lookup returns CDR1 SGHDT and CDR2 YYEEEE. The treatment: roughly 11-day PBMC culture with coronavirus spike peptide pools or control peptides (ViraFEST assay).

The chain couples TRBV5-6 to TRBJ1-2; unclear D gene. Here the sequenced sample was CD4+ T cells from blood, cultured in vitro, taken after SARS-CoV-2 vaccination. The sequence was obtained from a human donor who had recovered from COVID-19. CDR3 DNA sequence: TGTGCCAGCAGCTTGGGAATCGGTCGTGGCTACACCTTC. It codes for CASSLGIGRGYTF.